A single sample is the source of the 7 T cell receptor beta chains below, sequenced in a study of shared clonotypes between healthy human individuals. The method was immunoSEQ multiplex PCR; TCRdb's version includes in-frame clones alone and lacks a portion of them. The sample has 800,000 to 1,200,000 clones; approximately 80% are singletons. Sequencing was done on a sample of memory CD4+ T cells from PBMCs. Noted subset: CD45RA-negative fraction. These receptors all come from a man aged 18 to 30 in good health. Some clones in this sample may be carry-over from other donors' samples.

This chain joins TRBV5-1 and TRBJ2-3, with TRBD2 matching 16 bases. Germline lookup yields CDR1 SGHRS and CDR2 YFSETQ. Germline trimming cut 3 bases from V and 7 bases from J; bases unmatched to any gene: 2. This CDR3 region has 15 residues. CDR3: CASSWGLAGGYTQYF. The CDR3 DNA is TGCGCCAGCAGCTGGGGACTAGCGGGAGGGTATACGCAGTATTTT.

This chain connects TRBV18 to TRBJ2-7, with no clear D. CDR1 KGHSH and CDR2 LQKENI come from the germline V gene. The CDR3 spans 16 residues. Trimming pared 6 bases from V and 1 base from J, leaving 19 bases between. The CDR3 nucleotides read TGTGCCAGCTCCCCCAGTGCAGTCCGACGATCCTACGAGCAGTACTTC. Residues: CASSPSAVRRSYEQYF.

This clone was seen a single time. The rearrangement links TRBV7-2 to TRBJ2-1; either TRBD1 or TRBD2 may fit D (5 bases each). Germline V CDR1 and CDR2: SGHTA, FQGNSA. The CDR3 runs 17 residues. V was clipped by 5 bases and J by 7 bases, with 24 bases between them. The CDR3 is CASSRPVGTPARNEQFF. CDR3 DNA sequence: TGTGCCAGCAGCCGCCCAGTGGGGACGCCCGCAAGAAATGAGCAGTTCTTC.

The chain joins TRBV2 to TRBJ1-2; D is ambiguous. Trimming pared 8 bases from V and 7 bases from J, leaving 14 bases between. The CDR3 is made up of 12 amino acids. Germline assignment: CDR1 SNHLY and CDR2 FYNNEI. The CDR3: CASHPQGLGYTF. The CDR3 DNA reads as TGTGCCAGCCATCCCCAAGGGCTTGGCTACACCTTC.

The chain has TRBV7-9 and TRBJ2-1; a possible D gene is TRBD2 (5 bases). The CDR3 has 14 amino acids. Germline V lookup: CDR1 SEHNR, CDR2 FQNEAQ (reference sequence). Trimming removed 10 bases from V and 6 bases from J, with 19 bases in between. Written as DNA, the CDR3 is TGTGCCACACAGTTTAGGGAGACGTCCAATGAGCAGTTCTTC. It yields the protein CATQFRETSNEQFF.

This clone appeared a few times. The chain couples TRBV6-5 to TRBJ2-7; 8 bases align to TRBD2. This CDR3 region has 15 residues. Germline CDR1 is MNHEY and CDR2 is SVGAGI. Trimming took 6 bases from V and 0 from J; bases not matched to a gene: 7. DNA for the CDR3: TGTGCCAGCAGATTACGGAGCGGGAGCTCCTACGAGCAGTACTTC. It codes for CASRLRSGSSYEQYF.

The sample holds one count of this clone. The chain links TRBV9 to TRBJ2-1; D ambiguous. The CDR3 runs to 16 residues. CDR1 and CDR2 from the germline V gene are SGDLS and YYNGEE. Trimming stripped 0 bases from V and 9 bases from J, with 19 bases between. CDR3 sequence (DNA): TGTGCCAGCAGCGTAGATCCCGGAAGGCCATCCAGTGAGCAGTTCTTC. This codes for CASSVDPGRPSSEQFF.